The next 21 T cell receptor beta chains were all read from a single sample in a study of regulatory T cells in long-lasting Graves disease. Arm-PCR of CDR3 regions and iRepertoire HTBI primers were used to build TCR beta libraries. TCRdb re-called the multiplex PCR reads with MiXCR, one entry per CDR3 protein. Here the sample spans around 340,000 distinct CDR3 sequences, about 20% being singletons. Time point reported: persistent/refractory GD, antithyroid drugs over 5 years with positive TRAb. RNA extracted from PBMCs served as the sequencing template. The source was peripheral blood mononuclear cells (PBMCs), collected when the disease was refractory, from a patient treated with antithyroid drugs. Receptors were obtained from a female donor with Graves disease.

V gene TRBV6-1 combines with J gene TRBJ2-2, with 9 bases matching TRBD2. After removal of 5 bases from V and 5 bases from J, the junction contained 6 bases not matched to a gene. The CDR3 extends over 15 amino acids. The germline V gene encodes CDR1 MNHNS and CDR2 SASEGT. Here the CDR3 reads CASSKRAGGTGELFF. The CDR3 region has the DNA TGTGCCAGCAGTAAGCGGGCGGGAGGGACCGGGGAGCTGTTTTTT.

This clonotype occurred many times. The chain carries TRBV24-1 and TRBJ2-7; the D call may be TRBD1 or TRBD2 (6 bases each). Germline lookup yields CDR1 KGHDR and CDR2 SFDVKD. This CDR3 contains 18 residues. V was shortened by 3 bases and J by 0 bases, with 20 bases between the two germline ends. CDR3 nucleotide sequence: TGTGCCACCAGTGATCCCCCCTTGGAGGGGGAGAGCTCCTACGAGCAGTACTTC. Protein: CATSDPPLEGESSYEQYF.

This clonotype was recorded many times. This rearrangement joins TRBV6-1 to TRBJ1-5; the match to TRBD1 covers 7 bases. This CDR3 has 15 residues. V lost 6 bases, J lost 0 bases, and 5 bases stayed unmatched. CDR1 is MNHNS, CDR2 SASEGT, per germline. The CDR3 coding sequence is TGTGCCAGCAGAGGGACAGCCCATAGCAATCAGCCCCAGCATTTT. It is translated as CASRGTAHSNQPQHF.

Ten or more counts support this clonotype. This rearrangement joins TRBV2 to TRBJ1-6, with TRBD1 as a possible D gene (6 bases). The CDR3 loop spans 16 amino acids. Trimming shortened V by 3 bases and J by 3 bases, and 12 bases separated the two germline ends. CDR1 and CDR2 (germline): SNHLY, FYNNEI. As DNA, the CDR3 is TGTGCCAGCAGTGAGACAGGAAGGGTCTATAATTCACCCCTCCACTTT. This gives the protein CASSETGRVYNSPLHF.

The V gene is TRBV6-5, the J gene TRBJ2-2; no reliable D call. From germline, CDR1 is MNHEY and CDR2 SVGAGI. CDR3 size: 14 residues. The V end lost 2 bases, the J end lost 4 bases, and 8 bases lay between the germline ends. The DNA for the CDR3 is TGTGCCAGCAGTTACGGAAGGACCACCGGGGAGCTGTTTTTT. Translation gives CASSYGRTTGELFF.

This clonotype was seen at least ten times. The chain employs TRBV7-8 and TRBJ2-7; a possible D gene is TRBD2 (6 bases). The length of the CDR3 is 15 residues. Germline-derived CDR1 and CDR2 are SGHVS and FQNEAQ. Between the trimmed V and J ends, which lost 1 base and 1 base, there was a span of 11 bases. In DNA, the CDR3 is TGTGCCAGCAGCTTAGTGCGGGACCCTTCCTACGAGCAGTACTTC. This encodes CASSLVRDPSYEQYF.

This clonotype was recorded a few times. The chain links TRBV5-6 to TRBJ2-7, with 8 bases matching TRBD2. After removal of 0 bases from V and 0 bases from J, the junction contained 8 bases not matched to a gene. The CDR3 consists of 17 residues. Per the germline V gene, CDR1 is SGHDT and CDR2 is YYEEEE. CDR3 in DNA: TGTGCCAGCAGCTTGGAAGGTAGCGGGGACTTCTCCTACGAGCAGTACTTC. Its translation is CASSLEGSGDFSYEQYF.

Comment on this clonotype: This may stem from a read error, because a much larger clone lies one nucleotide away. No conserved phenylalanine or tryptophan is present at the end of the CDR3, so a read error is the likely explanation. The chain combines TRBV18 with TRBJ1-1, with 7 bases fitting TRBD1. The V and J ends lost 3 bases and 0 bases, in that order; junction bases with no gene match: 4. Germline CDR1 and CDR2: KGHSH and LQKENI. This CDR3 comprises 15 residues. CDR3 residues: CASSPPGTVNTEAFL. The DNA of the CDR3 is TGTGCCAGCTCACCCCCGGGGACAGTGAACACTGAAGCTTTCCTT.

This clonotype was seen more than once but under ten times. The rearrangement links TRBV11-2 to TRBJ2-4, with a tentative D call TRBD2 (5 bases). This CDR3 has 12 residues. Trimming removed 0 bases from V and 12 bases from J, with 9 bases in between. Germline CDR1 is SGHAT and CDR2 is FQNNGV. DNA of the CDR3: TGTGCCAGCAGCTTAGATGGAGGAGATCAGTACTTC. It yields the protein CASSLDGGDQYF.

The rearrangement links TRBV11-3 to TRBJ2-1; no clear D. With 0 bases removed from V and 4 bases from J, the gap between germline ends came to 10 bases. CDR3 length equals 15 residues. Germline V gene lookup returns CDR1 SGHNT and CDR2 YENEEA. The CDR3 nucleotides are TGTGCCAGCAGCTTAGAGGATGTGGGTTACAATGAGCAGTTCTTC. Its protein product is CASSLEDVGYNEQFF.

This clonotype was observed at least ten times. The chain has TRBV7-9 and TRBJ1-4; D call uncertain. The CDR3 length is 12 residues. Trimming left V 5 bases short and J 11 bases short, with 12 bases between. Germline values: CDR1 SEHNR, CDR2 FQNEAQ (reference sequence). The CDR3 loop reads CASSPRGQKLFF. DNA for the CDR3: TGTGCCAGCAGCCCTCGCGGTCAGAAACTGTTTTTT.

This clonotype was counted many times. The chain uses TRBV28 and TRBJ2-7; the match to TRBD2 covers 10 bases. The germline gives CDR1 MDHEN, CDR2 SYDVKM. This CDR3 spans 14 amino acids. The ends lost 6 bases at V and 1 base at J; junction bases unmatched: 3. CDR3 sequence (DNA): TGTGCCAGCAGCACTAGCGGGGCATCCTACGAGCAGTACTTC. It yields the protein CASSTSGASYEQYF.

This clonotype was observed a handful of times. CDR3 bases: TGTGCCAGCAGTTTACAATTGGGGGAGTCCCAGCATTTT. Translated, it gives CASSLQLGESQHF. The rearrangement joins TRBV27 to TRBJ1-5; D is possibly TRBD1 (5 bases). Per the germline V gene, CDR1 is MNHEY and CDR2 is SMNVEV (reference sequence). Trimming removed 2 bases at V and 11 bases at J, with 13 bases between. The CDR3 loop spans 13 amino acids.

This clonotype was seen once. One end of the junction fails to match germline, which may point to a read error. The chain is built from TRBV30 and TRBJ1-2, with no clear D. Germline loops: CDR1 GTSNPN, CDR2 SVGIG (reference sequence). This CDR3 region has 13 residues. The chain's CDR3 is CASRTEGGYGYAF. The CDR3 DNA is TGTGCCTCACGGACTGAGGGCGGCTATGGCTACGCCTTC.

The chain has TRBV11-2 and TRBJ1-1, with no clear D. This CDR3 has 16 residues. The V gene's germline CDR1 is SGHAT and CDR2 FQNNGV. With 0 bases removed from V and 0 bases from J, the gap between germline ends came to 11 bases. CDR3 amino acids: CASSLDRAGMNTEAFF. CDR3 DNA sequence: TGTGCCAGCAGCTTAGATCGGGCGGGAATGAACACTGAAGCTTTCTTT.

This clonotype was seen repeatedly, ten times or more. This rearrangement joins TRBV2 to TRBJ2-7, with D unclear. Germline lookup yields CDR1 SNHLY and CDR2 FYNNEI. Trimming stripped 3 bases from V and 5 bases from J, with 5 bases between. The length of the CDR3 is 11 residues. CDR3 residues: CASSDRDEQYF. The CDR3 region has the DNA TGTGCCAGCAGTGATCGAGACGAGCAGTACTTC.

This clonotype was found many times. CDR3 coding DNA: TGTGCCAGCAGTGCCTTTCAAGCGGGAGGGCGGTACGAGCAGTACTTC. It is translated as CASSAFQAGGRYEQYF. V gene TRBV6-1 combines with J gene TRBJ2-7, with TRBD2 matching 10 bases. V lost 4 bases to trimming and J lost 4 bases; unmatched junction nucleotides: 10. CDR3 length equals 16 residues. Germline CDR1 and CDR2: MNHNS and SASEGT.

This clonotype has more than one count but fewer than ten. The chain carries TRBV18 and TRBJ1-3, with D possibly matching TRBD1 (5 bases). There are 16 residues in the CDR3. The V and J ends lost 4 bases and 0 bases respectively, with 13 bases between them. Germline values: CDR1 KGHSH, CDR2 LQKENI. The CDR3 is CASSQVPGDSGNTIYF. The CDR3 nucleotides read TGTGCCAGCTCACAAGTTCCGGGGGACTCTGGAAACACCATATATTTT. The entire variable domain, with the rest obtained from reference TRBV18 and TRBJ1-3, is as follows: NAGVMQNPRHLVRRRGQEARLRCSPMKGHSHVYWYRQLPEEGLKFMVYLQKENIIDESGMPKERFSAEFPKEGPSILRIQQVVRGDSAAYFCASSQVPGDSGNTIYFGEGSWLTVV.

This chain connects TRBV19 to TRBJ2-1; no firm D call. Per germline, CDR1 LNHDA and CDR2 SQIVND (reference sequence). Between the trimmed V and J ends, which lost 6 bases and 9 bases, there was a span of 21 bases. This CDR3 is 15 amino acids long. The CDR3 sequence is CASRLFIPNGGEQFF. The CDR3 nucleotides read TGTGCCAGTAGATTGTTCATACCGAATGGTGGTGAGCAGTTCTTC. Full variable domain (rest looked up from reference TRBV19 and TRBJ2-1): DGGITQSPKYLFRKEGQNVTLSCEQNLNHDAMYWYRQDPGQGLRLIYYSQIVNDFQKGDIAEGYSVSREKKESFPLTVTSAQKNPTAFYLCASRLFIPNGGEQFFGPGTRLTVL.

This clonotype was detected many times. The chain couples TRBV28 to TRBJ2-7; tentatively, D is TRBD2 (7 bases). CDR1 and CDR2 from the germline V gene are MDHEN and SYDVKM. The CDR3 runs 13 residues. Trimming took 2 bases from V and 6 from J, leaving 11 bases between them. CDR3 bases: TGTGCCAGCAGTTTACGGGCGGGGGCCGAGCAGTACTTC. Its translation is CASSLRAGAEQYF.

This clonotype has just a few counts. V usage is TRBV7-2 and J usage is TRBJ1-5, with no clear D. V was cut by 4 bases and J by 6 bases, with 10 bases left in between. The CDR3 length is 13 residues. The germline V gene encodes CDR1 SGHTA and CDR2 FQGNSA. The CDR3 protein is CASSSLFVQPQHF. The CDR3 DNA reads TGTGCCAGCAGCTCCCTGTTCGTTCAGCCCCAGCATTTT.